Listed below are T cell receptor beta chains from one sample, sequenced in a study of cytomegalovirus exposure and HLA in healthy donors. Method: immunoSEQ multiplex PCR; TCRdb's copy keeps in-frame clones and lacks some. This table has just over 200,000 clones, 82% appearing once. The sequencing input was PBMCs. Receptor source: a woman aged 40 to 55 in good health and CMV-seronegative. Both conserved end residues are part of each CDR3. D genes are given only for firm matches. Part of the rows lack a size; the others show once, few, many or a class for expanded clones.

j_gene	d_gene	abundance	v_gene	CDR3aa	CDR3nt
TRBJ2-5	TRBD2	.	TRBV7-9	CASSLVGGTETQYF	TGTGCCAGCAGCTTAGTCGGGGGGACGGAGACCCAGTACTTC
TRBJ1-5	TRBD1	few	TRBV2	CASSGTGGSNQPQHF	TGTGCCAGCAGTGGGACAGGGGGAAGCAATCAGCCCCAGCATTTT
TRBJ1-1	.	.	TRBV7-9	CASRIAGIEAFF	TGTGCCAGCAGAATTGCAGGAATAGAAGCTTTCTTT
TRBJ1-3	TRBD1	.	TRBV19	CASSAQQGAGDSGNTIYF	TGTGCCAGTAGTGCCCAACAGGGGGCAGGAGACTCTGGAAACACCATATATTTT
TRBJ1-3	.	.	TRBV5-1	CASSPGTISGNTIYF	TGCGCCAGCAGCCCGGGGACAATCTCTGGAAACACCATATATTTT
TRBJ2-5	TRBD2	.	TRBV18	CASSPPASGFQETQYF	TGTGCCAGCTCACCACCGGCTAGCGGGTTCCAAGAGACCCAGTACTTC
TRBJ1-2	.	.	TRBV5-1	CASRRIPGQLYGYTF	TGCGCCAGCAGGCGGATCCCGGGACAACTGTATGGCTACACCTTC
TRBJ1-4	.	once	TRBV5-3	CARSLSVTNEKLFF	TGTGCCAGAAGCTTAAGCGTAACTAATGAAAAACTGTTTTTT
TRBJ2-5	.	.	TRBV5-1	CASSPAVAQETQYF	TGCGCCAGCAGCCCGGCGGTCGCACAAGAGACCCAGTACTTC
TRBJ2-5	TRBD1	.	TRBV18	CASSPGQGAETQYF	TGTGCCAGCTCCCCCGGACAGGGGGCGGAGACCCAGTACTTC
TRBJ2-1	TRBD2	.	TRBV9	CASSVESGRAGEQFF	TGTGCCAGCAGCGTAGAGAGCGGGAGGGCCGGTGAGCAGTTCTTC
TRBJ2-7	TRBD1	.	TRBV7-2	CASSTGQGYEQYF	TGTGCCAGCAGCACGGGACAGGGCTACGAGCAGTACTTC
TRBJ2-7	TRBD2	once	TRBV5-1	CASSLRSSGSYEQYF	TGCGCCAGCAGCTTGAGGTCTAGCGGGAGTTACGAGCAGTACTTC
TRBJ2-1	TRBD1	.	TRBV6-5	CASSYGTGVYNEQFF	TGTGCCAGCAGTTACGGGACAGGGGTATACAATGAGCAGTTCTTC
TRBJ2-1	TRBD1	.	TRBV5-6	CASSLGQGAGNEQFF	TGTGCCAGCAGCTTGGGACAGGGGGCAGGGAATGAGCAGTTCTTC
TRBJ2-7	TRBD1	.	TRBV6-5	CASSSPRQGAYEQYF	TGTGCCAGCAGTTCCCCCCGGCAGGGGGCCTACGAGCAGTACTTC
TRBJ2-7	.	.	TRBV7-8	CASSLRRVGLVEQYF	TGTGCCAGCAGCTTAAGGAGGGTGGGTTTGGTAGAGCAGTACTTC
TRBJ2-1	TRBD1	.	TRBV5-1	CASSLWTGKYEQFF	TGCGCCAGCAGCTTATGGACAGGGAAATATGAGCAGTTCTTC
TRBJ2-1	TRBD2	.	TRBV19	CASRAGDLYNEQFF	TGTGCCAGTAGGGCGGGGGACTTATACAATGAGCAGTTCTTC
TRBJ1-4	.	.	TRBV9	CASSGETSNEKLFF	TGTGCCAGCAGCGGGGAGACCAGTAATGAAAAACTGTTTTTT
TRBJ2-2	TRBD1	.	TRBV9	CASSVEAGGLAGELFF	TGTGCCAGCAGCGTAGAGGCAGGGGGCTTGGCCGGGGAGCTGTTTTTT
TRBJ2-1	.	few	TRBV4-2	CASSPGDANNEQFF	TGTGCCAGCAGCCCCGGGGATGCCAACAATGAGCAGTTCTTC
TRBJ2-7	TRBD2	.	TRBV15	CATRAGPTSVSYEQYF	TGTGCCACCCGGGCCGGTCCGACTAGCGTCTCCTACGAGCAGTACTTC
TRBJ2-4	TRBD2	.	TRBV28	CASSPLLLAGGTKNIQYF	TGTGCCAGCAGTCCCCTTCTTCTAGCGGGAGGGACCAAAAACATTCAGTACTTC
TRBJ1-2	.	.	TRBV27	CASSSLVGLENYGYTF	TGTGCCAGCAGTTCCCTTGTGGGTCTGGAGAACTATGGCTACACCTTC
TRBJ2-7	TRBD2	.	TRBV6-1	CASSEWVAGNYEQYF	TGTGCCAGCAGTGAGTGGGTAGCGGGGAACTACGAGCAGTACTTC
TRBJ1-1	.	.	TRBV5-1	CASSLITVTEAFF	TGCGCCAGCAGCTTGATCACAGTCACTGAAGCTTTCTTT
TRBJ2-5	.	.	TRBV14	CASSPSRIITQYF	TGTGCCAGCAGCCCCTCCCGTATTATCACCCAGTACTTC
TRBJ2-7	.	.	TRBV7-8	CASSLNQVRGGRPYEQYF	TGTGCCAGCAGCCTCAATCAGGTCCGAGGGGGACGGCCCTACGAGCAGTACTTC
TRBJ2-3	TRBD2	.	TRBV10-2	CASTRLAGGKVGASTQYF	TGCGCCAGCACCCGACTAGCGGGAGGGAAGGTAGGGGCATCCACGCAGTATTTT
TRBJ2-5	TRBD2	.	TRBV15	CATSLGGLAGYQETQYF	TGTGCCACCAGCCTGGGCGGGCTAGCGGGGTATCAAGAGACCCAGTACTTC
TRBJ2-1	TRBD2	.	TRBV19	CASSSGGLAGYNEQFF	TGTGCCAGTAGCAGCGGGGGACTAGCGGGATACAATGAGCAGTTCTTC
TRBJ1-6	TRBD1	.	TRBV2	CASSGRTGVNSPLHF	TGTGCCAGCAGTGGAAGGACAGGGGTTAATTCACCCCTCCACTTT
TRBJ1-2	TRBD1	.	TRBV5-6	CASRKTGGSYGYTF	TGTGCCAGCAGGAAGACAGGGGGCAGCTATGGCTACACCTTC
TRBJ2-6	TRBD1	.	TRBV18	CASSPPTGGVGANVLTF	TGTGCCAGCTCACCACCCACAGGGGGCGTTGGGGCCAACGTCCTGACTTTC
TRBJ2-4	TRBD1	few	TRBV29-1	CSVEWTGANIQYF	TGCAGCGTTGAGTGGACAGGGGCGAACATTCAGTACTTC
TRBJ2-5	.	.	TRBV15	CATSRVRGKKETQYF	TGTGCCACCAGCAGAGTAAGGGGGAAAAAGGAGACCCAGTACTTC
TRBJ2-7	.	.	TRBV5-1	CASSSGGAQGSPYEQYF	TGCGCCAGCAGCTCGGGGGGAGCGCAGGGGTCCCCCTACGAGCAGTACTTC
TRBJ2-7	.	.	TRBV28	CASSPRDLVILEQYF	TGTGCCAGCAGCCCCCGGGACTTGGTGATCCTAGAGCAGTACTTC
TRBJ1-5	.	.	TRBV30	CAWSTGFHGNQPQHF	TGTGCCTGGAGTACCGGGTTCCATGGCAATCAGCCCCAGCATTTT
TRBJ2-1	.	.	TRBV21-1	CASSLGGGLAHDEQFF	TGTGCCAGCAGCTTAGGGGGGGGACTAGCGCACGATGAGCAGTTCTTC
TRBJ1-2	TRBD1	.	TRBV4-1	CASSPHVTGNYGYTF	TGCGCCAGCAGCCCCCACGTGACAGGGAACTATGGCTACACCTTC
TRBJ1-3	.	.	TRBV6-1	CASSGGRGSGNTIYF	TGTGCCAGCAGTGGGGGCAGGGGATCGGGAAACACCATATATTTT
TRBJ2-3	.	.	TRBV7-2	CASSFQSSRTDTQYF	TGTGCCAGCAGCTTTCAGTCCTCCCGCACAGATACGCAGTATTTT
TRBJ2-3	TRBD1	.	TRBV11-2	CASSPRQGASTDTQYF	TGTGCCAGCAGCCCCAGACAGGGGGCTAGCACAGATACGCAGTATTTT
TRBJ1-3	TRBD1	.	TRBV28	CASSSQGAGNTIYF	TGTGCCAGCAGTTCACAGGGGGCTGGAAACACCATATATTTT
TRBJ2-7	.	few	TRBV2	CASSARTVVYEQYF	TGTGCCAGCAGTGCAAGGACAGTAGTCTACGAGCAGTACTTC
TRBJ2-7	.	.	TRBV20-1	CSGVGDYEQYF	TGCAGTGGGGTCGGAGACTACGAGCAGTACTTC
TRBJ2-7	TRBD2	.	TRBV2	CASRRLLSGSSYEQYF	TGTGCCAGCAGACGGCTACTTAGCGGGAGCTCCTACGAGCAGTACTTC
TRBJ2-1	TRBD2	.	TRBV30	CAWSQVAGAMQFF	TGTGCCTGGAGTCAGGTAGCGGGAGCTATGCAGTTCTTC
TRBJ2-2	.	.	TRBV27	CASSNRGGELFF	TGTGCCAGCAGTAACCGGGGCGGGGAGCTGTTTTTT
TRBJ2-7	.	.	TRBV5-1	CASSLAAQGDYADEQYF	TGCGCCAGCAGCTTGGCGGCGCAGGGCGATTATGCGGACGAGCAGTACTTC
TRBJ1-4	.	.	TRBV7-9	CASSQAGFDEKLFF	TGTGCCAGCAGCCAGGCAGGATTCGATGAAAAACTGTTTTTT